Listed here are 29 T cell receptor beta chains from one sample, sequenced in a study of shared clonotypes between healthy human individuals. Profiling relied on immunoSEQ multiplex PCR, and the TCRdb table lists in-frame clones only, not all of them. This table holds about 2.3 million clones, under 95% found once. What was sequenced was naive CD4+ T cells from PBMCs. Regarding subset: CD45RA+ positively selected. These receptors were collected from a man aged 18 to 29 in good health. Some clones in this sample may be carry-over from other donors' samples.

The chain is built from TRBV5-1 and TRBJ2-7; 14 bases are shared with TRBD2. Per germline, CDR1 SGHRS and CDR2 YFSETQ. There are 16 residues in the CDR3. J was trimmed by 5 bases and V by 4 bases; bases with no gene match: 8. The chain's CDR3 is CASSRLAGGPSDEQYF. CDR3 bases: TGCGCCAGCAGCCGACTAGCGGGAGGGCCCTCGGACGAGCAGTACTTC.

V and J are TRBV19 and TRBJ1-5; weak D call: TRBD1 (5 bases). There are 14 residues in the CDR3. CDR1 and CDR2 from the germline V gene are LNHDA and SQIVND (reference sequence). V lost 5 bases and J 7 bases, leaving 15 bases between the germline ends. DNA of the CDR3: TGTGCCAGTAGTCCCGGGACGTCAAAGCAGCCCCAGCATTTT. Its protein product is CASSPGTSKQPQHF.

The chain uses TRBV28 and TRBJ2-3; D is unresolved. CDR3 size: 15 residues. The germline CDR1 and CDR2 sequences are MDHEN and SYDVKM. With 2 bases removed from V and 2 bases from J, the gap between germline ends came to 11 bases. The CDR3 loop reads CASSLGITSTDTQYF. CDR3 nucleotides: TGTGCCAGCAGTTTAGGGATCACTTCCACAGATACGCAGTATTTT.

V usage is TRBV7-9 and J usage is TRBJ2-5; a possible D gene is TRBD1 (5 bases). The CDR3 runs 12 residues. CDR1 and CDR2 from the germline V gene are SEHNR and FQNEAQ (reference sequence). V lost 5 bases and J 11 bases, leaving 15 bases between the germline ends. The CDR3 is CASSKETVSQYF. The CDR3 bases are TGTGCCAGCAGCAAGGAGACAGTATCTCAGTACTTC.

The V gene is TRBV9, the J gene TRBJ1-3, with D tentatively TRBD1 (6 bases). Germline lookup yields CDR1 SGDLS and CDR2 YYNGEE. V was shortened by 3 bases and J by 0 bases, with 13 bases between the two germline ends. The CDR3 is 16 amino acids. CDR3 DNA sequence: TGTGCCAGCAGCGGAGGGGGGTTTCGCTCTGGAAACACCATATATTTT. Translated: CASSGGGFRSGNTIYF.

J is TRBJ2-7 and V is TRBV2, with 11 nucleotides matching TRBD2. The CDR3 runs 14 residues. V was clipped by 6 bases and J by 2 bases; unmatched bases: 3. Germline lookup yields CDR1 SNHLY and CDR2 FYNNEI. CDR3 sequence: CASRTSGKTYEQYF. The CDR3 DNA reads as TGTGCCAGCAGGACTAGCGGGAAGACCTACGAGCAGTACTTC.

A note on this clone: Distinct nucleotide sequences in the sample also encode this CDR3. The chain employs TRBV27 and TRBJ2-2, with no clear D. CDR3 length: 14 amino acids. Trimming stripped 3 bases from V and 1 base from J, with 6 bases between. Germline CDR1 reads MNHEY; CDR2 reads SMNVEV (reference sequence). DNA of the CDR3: TGTGCCAGCAGTTTGGTACGGAACACCGGGGAGCTGTTTTTT. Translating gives CASSLVRNTGELFF.

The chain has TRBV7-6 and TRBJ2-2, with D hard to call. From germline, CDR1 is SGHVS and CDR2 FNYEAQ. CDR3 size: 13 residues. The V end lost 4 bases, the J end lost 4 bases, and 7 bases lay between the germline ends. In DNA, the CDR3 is TGTGCCAGCAGCTCTAGTTTCACCGGGGAGCTGTTTTTT. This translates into CASSSSFTGELFF.

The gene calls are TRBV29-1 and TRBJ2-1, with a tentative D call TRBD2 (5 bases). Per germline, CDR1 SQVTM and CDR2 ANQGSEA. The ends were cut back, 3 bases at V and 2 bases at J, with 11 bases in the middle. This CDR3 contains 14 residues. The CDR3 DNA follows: TGCAGCGTTGAGGGTCAGCGGACCTACAATGAGCAGTTCTTC. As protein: CSVEGQRTYNEQFF.

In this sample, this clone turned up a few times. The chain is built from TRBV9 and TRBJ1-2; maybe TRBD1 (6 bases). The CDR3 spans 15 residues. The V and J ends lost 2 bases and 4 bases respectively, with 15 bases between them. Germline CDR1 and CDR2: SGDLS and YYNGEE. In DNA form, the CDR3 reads TGTGCCAGCAGCGTCCTCGGGACAAACTTCTATGGCTACACCTTC. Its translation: CASSVLGTNFYGYTF.

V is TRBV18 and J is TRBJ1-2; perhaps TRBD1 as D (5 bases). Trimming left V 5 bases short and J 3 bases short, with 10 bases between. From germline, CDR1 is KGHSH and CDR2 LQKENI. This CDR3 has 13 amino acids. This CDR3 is CASSIQGDYGYTF. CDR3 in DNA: TGTGCCAGCTCAATTCAGGGCGACTATGGCTACACCTTC.

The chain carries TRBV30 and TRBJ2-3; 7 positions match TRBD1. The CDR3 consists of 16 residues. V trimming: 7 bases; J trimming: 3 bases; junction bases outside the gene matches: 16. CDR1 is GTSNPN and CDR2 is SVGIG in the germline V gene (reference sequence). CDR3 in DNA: TGTGCCTCCTCTAAGGGACAGAGGACGCTTACAGATACGCAGTATTTT. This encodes CASSKGQRTLTDTQYF.

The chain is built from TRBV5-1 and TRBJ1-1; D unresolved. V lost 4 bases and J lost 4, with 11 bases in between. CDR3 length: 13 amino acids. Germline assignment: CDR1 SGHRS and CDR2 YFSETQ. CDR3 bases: TGCGCCAGCAGCATCGATTCAATCACTGAAGCTTTCTTT. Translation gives CASSIDSITEAFF.

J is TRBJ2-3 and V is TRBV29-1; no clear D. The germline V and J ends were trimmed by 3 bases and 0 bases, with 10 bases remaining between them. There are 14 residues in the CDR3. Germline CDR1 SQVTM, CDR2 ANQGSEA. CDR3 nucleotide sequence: TGCAGCGTTGAGGCAGCAACTAGCACAGATACGCAGTATTTT. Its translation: CSVEAATSTDTQYF.

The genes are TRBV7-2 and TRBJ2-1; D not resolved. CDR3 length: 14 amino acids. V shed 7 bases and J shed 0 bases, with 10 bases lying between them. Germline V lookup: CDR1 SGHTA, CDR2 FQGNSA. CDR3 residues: CASTALVSYNEQFF. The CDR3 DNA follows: TGTGCCAGCACCGCACTTGTCTCCTACAATGAGCAGTTCTTC. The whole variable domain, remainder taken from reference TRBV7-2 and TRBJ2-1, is GAGVSQSPSNKVTEKGKDVELRCDPISGHTALYWYRQSLGQGLEFLIYFQGNSAPDKSGLPSDRFSAERTGGSVSTLTIQRTQQEDSAVYLCASTALVSYNEQFFGPGTRLTVL.

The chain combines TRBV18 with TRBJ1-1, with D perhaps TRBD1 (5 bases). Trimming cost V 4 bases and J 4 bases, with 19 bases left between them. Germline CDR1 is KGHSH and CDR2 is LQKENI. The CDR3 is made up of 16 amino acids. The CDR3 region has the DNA TGTGCCAGCTCACGAGGGACTCCCAGCCTGGGCACTGAAGCTTTCTTT. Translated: CASSRGTPSLGTEAFF. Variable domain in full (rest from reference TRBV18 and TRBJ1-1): NAGVMQNPRHLVRRRGQEARLRCSPMKGHSHVYWYRQLPEEGLKFMVYLQKENIIDESGMPKERFSAEFPKEGPSILRIQQVVRGDSAAYFCASSRGTPSLGTEAFFGQGTRLTVV.

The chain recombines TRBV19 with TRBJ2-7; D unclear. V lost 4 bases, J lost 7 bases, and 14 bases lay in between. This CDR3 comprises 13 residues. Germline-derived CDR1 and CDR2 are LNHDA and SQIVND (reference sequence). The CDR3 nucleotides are TGTGCCAGTAGTACTGGTCTGCCCCTGGAGCAGTACTTC. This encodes CASSTGLPLEQYF.

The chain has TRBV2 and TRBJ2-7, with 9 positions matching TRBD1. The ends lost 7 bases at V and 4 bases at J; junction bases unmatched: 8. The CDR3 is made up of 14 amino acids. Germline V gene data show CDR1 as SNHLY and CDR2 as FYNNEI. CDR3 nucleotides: TGTGCCAGCACCCCCTCGGGACAGGGATACGAGCAGTACTTC. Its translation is CASTPSGQGYEQYF.

Written as DNA, the CDR3 is TGCGCCAGCAGCTTGGAAGGGCCCTCGCGTCCGGCCGGGGAGCTGTTTTTT. Translated, it gives CASSLEGPSRPAGELFF. The chain carries TRBV5-1 and TRBJ2-2; D not resolved. Trimming cost V 0 bases and J 6 bases, with 18 bases left between them. The CDR3 contains 17 residues. The germline gives CDR1 SGHRS, CDR2 YFSETQ.

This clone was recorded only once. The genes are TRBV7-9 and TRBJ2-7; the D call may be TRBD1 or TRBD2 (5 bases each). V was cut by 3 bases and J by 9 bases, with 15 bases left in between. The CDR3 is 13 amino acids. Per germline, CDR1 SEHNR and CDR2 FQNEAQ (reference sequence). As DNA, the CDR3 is TGTGCCAGCAGCTTCACCAATGGGGACCCGCAGTACTTC. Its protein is CASSFTNGDPQYF.

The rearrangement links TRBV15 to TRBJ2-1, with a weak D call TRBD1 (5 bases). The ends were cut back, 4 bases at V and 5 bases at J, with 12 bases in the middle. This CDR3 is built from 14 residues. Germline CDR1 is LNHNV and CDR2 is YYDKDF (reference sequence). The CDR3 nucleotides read TGTGCCACCAGCACCAGGGTGGAGAACAATGAGCAGTTCTTC. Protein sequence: CATSTRVENNEQFF.

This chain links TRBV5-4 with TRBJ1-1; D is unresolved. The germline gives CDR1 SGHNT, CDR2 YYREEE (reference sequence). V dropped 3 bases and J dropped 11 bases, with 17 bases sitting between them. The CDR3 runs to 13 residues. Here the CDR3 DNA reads TGTGCCAGCAGCTCCGGGAACCGCGATGAGGCTTTCTTT. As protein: CASSSGNRDEAFF.

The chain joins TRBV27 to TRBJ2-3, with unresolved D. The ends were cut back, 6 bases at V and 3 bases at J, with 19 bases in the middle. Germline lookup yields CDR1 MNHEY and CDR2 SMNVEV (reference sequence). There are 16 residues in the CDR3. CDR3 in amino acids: CASSPERWLGTDTQYF. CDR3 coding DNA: TGTGCCAGCAGCCCGGAACGATGGTTGGGTACAGATACGCAGTATTTT.

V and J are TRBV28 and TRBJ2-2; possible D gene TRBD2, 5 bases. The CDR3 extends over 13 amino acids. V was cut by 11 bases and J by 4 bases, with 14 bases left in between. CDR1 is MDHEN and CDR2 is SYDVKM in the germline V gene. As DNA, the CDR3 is TGTGCCCTCTCAGAGGGCCGCACCGGGGAGCTGTTTTTT. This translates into CALSEGRTGELFF.

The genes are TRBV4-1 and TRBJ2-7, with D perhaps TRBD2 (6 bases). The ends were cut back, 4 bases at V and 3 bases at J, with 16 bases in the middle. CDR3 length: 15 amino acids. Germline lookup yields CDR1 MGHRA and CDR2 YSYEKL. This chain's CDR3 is CASSLSTSDSYEQYF. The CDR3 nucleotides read TGCGCCAGCAGCCTCTCGACTAGTGACAGCTACGAGCAGTACTTC.

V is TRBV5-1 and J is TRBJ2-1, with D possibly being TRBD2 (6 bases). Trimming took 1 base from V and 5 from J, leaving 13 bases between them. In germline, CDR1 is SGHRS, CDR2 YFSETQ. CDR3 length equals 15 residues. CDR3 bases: TGCGCCAGCAGCTTGCCGGAGGGGTTAAACAATGAGCAGTTCTTC. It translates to CASSLPEGLNNEQFF.

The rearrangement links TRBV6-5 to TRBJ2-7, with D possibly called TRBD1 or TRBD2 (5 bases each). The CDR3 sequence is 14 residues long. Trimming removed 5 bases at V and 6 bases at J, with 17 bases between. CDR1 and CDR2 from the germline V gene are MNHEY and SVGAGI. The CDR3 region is CASSKWGRPAEQYF. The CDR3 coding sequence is TGTGCCAGCAGTAAATGGGGGAGACCGGCCGAGCAGTACTTC.

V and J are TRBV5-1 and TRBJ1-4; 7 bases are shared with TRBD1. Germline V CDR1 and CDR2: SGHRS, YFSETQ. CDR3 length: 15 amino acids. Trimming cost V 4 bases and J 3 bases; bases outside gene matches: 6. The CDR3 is CASSATGQPNEKLFF. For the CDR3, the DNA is TGCGCCAGCAGCGCGACGGGACAGCCTAATGAAAAACTGTTTTTT.

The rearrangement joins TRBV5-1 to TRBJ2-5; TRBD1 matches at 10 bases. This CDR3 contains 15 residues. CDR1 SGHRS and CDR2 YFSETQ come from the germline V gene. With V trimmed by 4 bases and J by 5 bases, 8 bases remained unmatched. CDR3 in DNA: TGCGCCAGCAGCCCGACAGGGGGCGGTGAGGAGACCCAGTACTTC. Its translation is CASSPTGGGEETQYF.